This passage covers 11 T cell receptor beta chains from one sample sequenced in a study of T-cell memory formation after mild COVID-19. A single record per CDR3 protein comes from TCRdb applying MiXCR to the 5' RACE reads. This sample has 200,000 or so distinct CDR3 sequences, with approximately 16% found just once. The sequencing input was PBMCs or a T cell subset sorted from them (not recorded which). All receptors derive from an adult woman who had mild COVID-19 (a few samples of this study predate the infection). Cell type and time point are not known.

This sequence joins TRBV11-3 and TRBJ2-2; no reliable D call. Germline values: CDR1 SGHNT, CDR2 YENEEA. The CDR3 runs 14 residues. Trimming shortened V by 0 bases and J by 7 bases, and 9 bases separated the two germline ends. CDR3 protein: CASSLDSENGELFF. As DNA, the CDR3 is TGTGCCAGCAGCTTAGATTCTGAAAACGGGGAGCTGTTTTTT.

In its sample, this clonotype was seen many times. This chain joins TRBV12-3 or TRBV12-4 and TRBJ2-7, with TRBD1 matching over 9 bases. This CDR3 is 15 amino acids long. Trimming took 5 bases from V and 0 from J; bases not matched to a gene: 5. For the CDR3, the DNA is TGTGCCAGCAGTGACCGGGACAGGGCCTCCTACGAGCAGTACTTC. The encoded protein is CASSDRDRASYEQYF.

This rearrangement joins TRBV7-9 to TRBJ2-1; D uncertain. Germline V gene lookup returns CDR1 SEHNR and CDR2 FQNEAQ (reference sequence). This CDR3 comprises 13 residues. Trimming took off 1 base at V and 6 bases at J, with 7 bases between the two ends. For the CDR3, the DNA is TGTGCCAGCAGCTTAGTGGCCATCAATGAGCAGTTCTTC. This translates into CASSLVAINEQFF.

This clonotype has just a few counts. This chain connects TRBV12-5 to TRBJ2-3; 9 positions match TRBD2. The CDR3 sequence is 16 residues long. Germline V gene lookup returns CDR1 LGHNT and CDR2 FRNRAP. V dropped 2 bases and J dropped 6; count of bases not matched to a gene: 9. The CDR3 loop reads CASGLFGGRAPDTQYF. The CDR3 DNA reads TGTGCTAGTGGTTTGTTCGGCGGGAGGGCCCCCGATACGCAGTATTTT.

The chain employs TRBV12-3 or TRBV12-4 and TRBJ2-4, with D perhaps matching TRBD2 (6 bases). V was trimmed by 7 bases and J by 9 bases, leaving 16 bases between them. The CDR3 consists of 13 residues. The CDR3: CASTLEGGGIQYF. DNA for the CDR3: TGTGCCAGCACCCTCGAGGGAGGTGGCATTCAGTACTTC.

The rearrangement joins TRBV5-1 to TRBJ2-5; D is unclear. CDR1 and CDR2 (germline): SGHRS, YFSETQ. Trimming pared 4 bases from V and 1 base from J, leaving 11 bases between. This CDR3 spans 14 amino acids. In DNA form, the CDR3 reads TGCGCCAGCAGCCCGTGGACGAGCCAAGAGACCCAGTACTTC. Protein product: CASSPWTSQETQYF.

This clonotype was counted a few times. The V gene is TRBV12-3 or TRBV12-4, the J gene TRBJ1-2; 8 bases fit TRBD1. This CDR3 contains 15 residues. V gave up 5 bases and J gave up 4 bases; unmatched junction bases: 9. The CDR3 DNA follows: TGTGCCAGCAGTCGCGGACAGGGTAGTCTCTATGGCTACACCTTC. Residues: CASSRGQGSLYGYTF.

In this sample, this clonotype turned up many times. The chain combines TRBV18 with TRBJ2-7, with unresolved D. V lost 5 bases and J 4 bases, leaving 15 bases between the germline ends. The germline V gene has CDR1 KGHSH and CDR2 LQKENI. CDR3 length: 14 residues. As DNA, the CDR3 is TGTGCCAGCTCATTAACCACGGGTGGATACGAGCAGTACTTC. It codes for CASSLTTGGYEQYF.

The chain links TRBV7-3 to TRBJ1-1; D remains ambiguous. The length of the CDR3 is 14 residues. Germline V lookup: CDR1 SGHTA, CDR2 FQGTGA. The V end was cut by 5 bases, the J end by 6 bases, with 16 bases between. The CDR3 spells CASSGGPPPAEAFF. CDR3 bases: TGTGCCAGCAGCGGCGGGCCTCCCCCTGCTGAAGCTTTCTTT.

This clonotype was detected only a few times. The chain uses TRBV24-1 and TRBJ2-7, with D possibly TRBD1 on 7 matching bases. Germline V lookup: CDR1 KGHDR, CDR2 SFDVKD. The germline V and J ends were trimmed by 2 bases and 0 bases, with 10 bases remaining between them. There are 15 residues in the CDR3. DNA for the CDR3: TGTGCCACCAGTGATTCAGGGGGAGGCTCCTACGAGCAGTACTTC. This codes for CATSDSGGGSYEQYF.

This clonotype was seen a few times. V gene TRBV7-8 combines with J gene TRBJ2-2, with D hard to call. Trimming shortened V by 3 bases and J by 6 bases, and 8 bases separated the two germline ends. The germline gives CDR1 SGHVS, CDR2 FQNEAQ. This CDR3 is 13 amino acids long. The DNA of the CDR3 is TGTGCCAGCAGCTTCATTGAGGCCGGGGAGCTGTTTTTT. Translating it yields CASSFIEAGELFF.